These 27 T cell receptor beta chains came from one sample sequenced in a study of CD8+CD57+ T cells in acquired aplastic anemia. Researchers used genomic DNA as the template to profile TCR beta VDJ and CDR3. TCRdb passed the reads through MiXCR, listing each CDR3 protein once. In the table there are about 190,000 distinct CDR3 sequences, approximately 48% of which are singletons. Patients who underwent sequencing had shown CD8+CD57+ cell expansion by flow cytometry. The sample comprised sorted CD4+, CD8+, or CD8+CD57+ T cells (not recorded which) from PBMCs. The receptors shown here come from a human donor with aplastic anemia.

This clonotype was seen many times. Mismatch with germline at one junction end may stem from a read error. J is TRBJ2-7 and V is TRBV5-1; a weak D match, TRBD1 (6 bases). The CDR3 length is 13 residues. Germline CDR1 and CDR2: SGHRS and YFSETQ. The CDR3 region is CASSSTGSYEQYF. In DNA, the CDR3 is TGTGCCAGTAGTTCGACAGGCTCCTACGAGCAGTACTTC.

The CDR3 nucleotides are TGCGCCAGCAGCCAGGACAGGGGCAGCACAGATACGCAGTATTTT. Its translation: CASSQDRGSTDTQYF. This chain joins TRBV5-1 and TRBJ2-3, with 9 bases lining up with TRBD1. CDR3 size: 15 residues. The V gene's germline CDR1 is SGHRS and CDR2 YFSETQ. V was clipped by 4 bases and J by 0 bases; unmatched bases: 3. The variable domain in full, completed from reference TRBV5-1 and TRBJ2-3, reads KAGVTQTPRYLIKTRGQQVTLSCSPISGHRSVSWYQQTPGQGLQFLFEYFSETQRNKGNFPGRFSGRQFSNSRSEMNVSTLELGDSALYLCASSQDRGSTDTQYFGPGTRLTVL.

The J gene is TRBJ2-7, the V gene TRBV7-2, with D unclear. Germline CDR1 reads SGHTA; CDR2 reads FQGNSA. The CDR3 spans 12 residues. V was shortened by 3 bases and J by 4 bases, with 7 bases between the two germline ends. CDR3 nucleotide sequence: TGTGCCAGCAGCTTTTCTAAGTACGAGCAGTACTTC. It codes for CASSFSKYEQYF.

Many counts were recorded for this clonotype. The rearrangement uses TRBV20-1 and TRBJ2-1; 10 bases are shared with TRBD2. From germline, CDR1 is DFQATT and CDR2 SNEGSKA (reference sequence). After removal of 2 bases from V and 8 bases from J, the junction contained 9 bases not matched to a gene. This CDR3 is built from 15 residues. The CDR3 reads CSARRLAGDADEQFF. As DNA, the CDR3 is TGCAGTGCTAGACGTCTAGCGGGAGACGCGGATGAGCAGTTCTTC.

The chain is built from TRBV24-1 and TRBJ2-1; possible D gene TRBD1, 6 bases. Germline CDR1 and CDR2: KGHDR and SFDVKD. The length of the CDR3 is 13 residues. Trimming took off 11 bases at V and 11 bases at J, with 21 bases between the two ends. This CDR3 is CANSSLQGSKQFF. For the CDR3, the DNA is TGTGCCAACAGCTCGTTACAGGGTAGTAAGCAGTTCTTC.

The V call is TRBV7-2, the J call TRBJ1-3, with unresolved D. The CDR3 runs to 16 residues. Per the germline V gene, CDR1 is SGHTA and CDR2 is FQGNSA. Trimming took off 0 bases at V and 4 bases at J, with 13 bases between the two ends. CDR3 residues: CASSLAGGVTGNTIYF. CDR3 nucleotides: TGTGCCAGCAGCTTAGCGGGCGGGGTGACAGGAAACACCATATATTTT.

This clonotype has more than one count but fewer than ten. The rearrangement joins TRBV20-1 to TRBJ1-1; D uncertain. Germline assignment: CDR1 DFQATT and CDR2 SNEGSKA (reference sequence). The CDR3 loop spans 13 amino acids. The V end was cut by 1 base, the J end by 0 bases, with 6 bases between. The CDR3 nucleotides read TGCAGTGCTAGAGCGGCATTGAACACTGAAGCTTTCTTT. Protein: CSARAALNTEAFF.

This clonotype turned up a few times. V is TRBV29-1 and J is TRBJ2-7; weak D call: TRBD1 (6 bases). CDR1 is SQVTM, CDR2 ANQGSEA, per germline. V was cut by 4 bases and J by 3 bases, with 7 bases left in between. The CDR3 spans 11 residues. The CDR3 loop reads CSVGQVYEQYF. As DNA, the CDR3 is TGCAGCGTTGGACAGGTCTACGAGCAGTACTTC.

The J gene is TRBJ1-1, the V gene TRBV19; D ambiguous. Trimming removed 7 bases from V and 1 base from J, with 10 bases in between. The CDR3 length is 13 residues. The germline CDR1 and CDR2 sequences are LNHDA and SQIVND (reference sequence). The CDR3 sequence: CASTALRNTEAFF. The CDR3, as DNA: TGTGCCAGTACGGCGTTGCGGAACACTGAAGCTTTCTTT. The whole variable domain, filled in from reference TRBV19 and TRBJ1-1, reads DGGITQSPKYLFRKEGQNVTLSCEQNLNHDAMYWYRQDPGQGLRLIYYSQIVNDFQKGDIAEGYSVSREKKESFPLTVTSAQKNPTAFYLCASTALRNTEAFFGQGTRLTVV.

Many counts were recorded for this clonotype. The chain is built from TRBV10-1 and TRBJ2-7, with 13 bases lining up with TRBD2. Looked up from germline, CDR1 is WNHNN and CDR2 is SYGVQD (reference sequence). J gave up 6 bases and V 6 bases, and 8 bases lay outside the gene matches. The CDR3 is 15 residues long. The CDR3 region has the DNA TGCGCCAGCAGCGAAGGACTAGCGGGAGTCCCCGAGCAGTACTTC. It is translated as CASSEGLAGVPEQYF.

The chain combines TRBV10-1 with TRBJ1-5; TRBD1 is a possible D gene (5 bases). The CDR3 extends over 16 amino acids. The germline gives CDR1 WNHNN, CDR2 SYGVQD (reference sequence). V was shortened by 2 bases and J by 5 bases, with 16 bases between the two germline ends. CDR3 nucleotides: TGCGCCAGCAGTGAGACTAGAGGGCAGGGCCATCAGCCCCAGCATTTT. Translation: CASSETRGQGHQPQHF.

J is TRBJ2-5 and V is TRBV24-1, with D possibly being TRBD1 or TRBD2 (5 bases each). V was cut by 4 bases and J by 7 bases, with 9 bases left in between. This CDR3 is 12 amino acids long. In germline, CDR1 is KGHDR, CDR2 SFDVKD. The CDR3 here is CATSESGGTQYF. Written as DNA, the CDR3 is TGTGCCACCAGTGAGTCTGGGGGGACCCAGTACTTC.

The chain recombines TRBV2 with TRBJ1-2; TRBD1 might be the D (6 bases). Trimming left V 5 bases short and J 0 bases short, with 13 bases between. Germline lookup yields CDR1 SNHLY and CDR2 FYNNEI. The CDR3 totals 15 residues. The CDR3 here is CASSRTEPSNYGYTF. The CDR3 DNA sequence: TGTGCCAGCAGTCGGACAGAACCCTCTAACTATGGCTACACCTTC.

The DNA of the CDR3 is TGCAGTGCTAGACCGAGGACTAGCGGTTACAATGAGCAGTTCTTC. Its protein product is CSARPRTSGYNEQFF. This chain joins TRBV20-1 and TRBJ2-1; the match to TRBD2 covers 10 bases. The V gene end was trimmed by 2 bases and the J gene end by 4 bases; junction bases not matched to a gene: 5. Looked up from germline, CDR1 is DFQATT and CDR2 is SNEGSKA (reference sequence). The CDR3 covers 15 residues.

The chain uses TRBV6-2 or TRBV6-3 and TRBJ1-2; D not certain. V was clipped by 0 bases and J by 0 bases, with 11 bases between them. The CDR3 covers 16 residues. CDR1 is MNHEY and CDR2 is SVGEGT in the germline V gene. DNA of the CDR3: TGTGCCAGCAGTTACTCCTCGGGGAGGACTAACTATGGCTACACCTTC. Translated, it gives CASSYSSGRTNYGYTF.

V and J are TRBV12-3 or TRBV12-4 and TRBJ1-3; 10 bases are a match to TRBD1. This CDR3 has 15 residues. Trimming took 5 bases from V and 2 from J; bases not matched to a gene: 3. This CDR3 is CASSVGQGAGNTIYF. The DNA for the CDR3 is TGTGCCAGCAGTGTAGGACAGGGGGCTGGAAACACCATATATTTT.

As for this clonotype: One junction end does not reproduce the germline sequence, and a read error may be involved. The gene calls are TRBV13 and TRBJ1-2; TRBD1 might be the D (5 bases). The germline V gene encodes CDR1 PRHDT and CDR2 FYEKMQ (reference sequence). The CDR3 covers 13 residues. The chain's CDR3 is CASSSQGDWGYNF. CDR3 DNA: TGTGCCAGCAGCTCGCAGGGTGATTGGGGCTACAACTTC.

In this sample, this clonotype turned up a few times. The chain couples TRBV5-1 to TRBJ1-3; D is ambiguous. Between the trimmed V and J ends, which lost 0 bases and 3 bases, there was a span of 7 bases. The CDR3 extends over 14 amino acids. Germline V gives CDR1 SGHRS, CDR2 YFSETQ. CDR3 loop: CASSLEGFGNTIYF. The CDR3 coding sequence is TGCGCCAGCAGCTTGGAAGGTTTTGGAAACACCATATATTTT.

The chain recombines TRBV2 with TRBJ1-2; the D is unclear. The germline V and J ends were trimmed by 2 bases and 0 bases, with 10 bases remaining between them. The germline gives CDR1 SNHLY, CDR2 FYNNEI. The CDR3 length is 15 residues. The CDR3 region has the DNA TGTGCCAGCAGTGAATGGCCAGGACCTAACTATGGCTACACCTTC. Protein product: CASSEWPGPNYGYTF.

This clonotype qualifies as medium-sized. This chain links TRBV9 with TRBJ2-1, with TRBD2 matching 14 bases. The germline gives CDR1 SGDLS, CDR2 YYNGEE. V lost 3 bases and J lost 9; bases outside the gene matches: 20. The CDR3 has 20 amino acids. The CDR3: CASSARLAGGASPFNSEQFF. In DNA form, the CDR3 reads TGTGCCAGCAGCGCGCGACTAGCGGGGGGGGCTTCCCCCTTCAATAGTGAGCAGTTCTTC.

On this clonotype itself: A read error may explain this, as a much larger clone is one base away. J is TRBJ2-1 and V is TRBV5-1; TRBD2 agrees at 8 bases. The CDR3 length is 16 residues. The germline V gene encodes CDR1 SGHRS and CDR2 YFSETQ. CDR3 region: CAGSYSGVSSYNEQFF. The DNA of the CDR3 is TGCGCCGGCAGCTATAGCGGGGTAAGCTCCTACAATGAGCAGTTCTTC.

In this sample, this clonotype turned up many times. The genes are TRBV24-1 and TRBJ2-7, with unresolved D. CDR3 length: 13 residues. The V end was cut by 3 bases, the J end by 2 bases, with 7 bases between. The germline gives CDR1 KGHDR, CDR2 SFDVKD. CDR3 sequence: CATSDRVTYEQYF. CDR3 nucleotides: TGTGCCACCAGTGATAGGGTCACCTACGAGCAGTACTTC.

This clonotype is a singleton in its sample. The chain uses TRBV2 and TRBJ2-5; either TRBD1 or TRBD2 may fit D (5 bases each). The CDR3 spans 14 residues. Germline assignment: CDR1 SNHLY and CDR2 FYNNEI. The V and J ends lost 7 bases and 4 bases respectively, with 16 bases between them. CDR3 sequence (DNA): TGTGCCAGCAAAGAATGGGACGCGACAGAGACCCAGTACTTC. Translating it yields CASKEWDATETQYF.

This clonotype was recorded at least ten times. The rearrangement uses TRBV4-1 and TRBJ1-4; 8 nucleotides align to TRBD1. V lost 2 bases to trimming and J lost 9 bases; unmatched junction nucleotides: 5. CDR3 size: 14 residues. The germline V gene encodes CDR1 MGHRA and CDR2 YSYEKL. In DNA, the CDR3 is TGCGCCAGCAGCCAAACAGGGGGAGAGAAAAAACTGTTTTTT. It codes for CASSQTGGEKKLFF.

This clonotype has just a few counts. A read error is possible here, since a much larger clone lies one base away. The chain joins TRBV7-9 to TRBJ2-1; unclear D gene. CDR3 length: 12 residues. In germline, CDR1 is SEHNR, CDR2 FQNEAQ (reference sequence). The CDR3 is CACSFSLGEQFF. The DNA for the CDR3 is TGTGCCTGCAGCTTTTCTCTGGGTGAGCAGTTCTTC. The full variable domain, completed using reference TRBV7-9 and TRBJ2-1, is DTGVSQNPRHKITKRGQNVTFRCDPISEHNRLYWYRQTLGQGPEFLTYFQNEAQLEKSRLLSDRFSAERPKGSFSTLEIQRTEQGDSAMYLCACSFSLGEQFFGPGTRLTVL.

The chain carries TRBV12-3 or TRBV12-4 and TRBJ1-2; no clear D. V lost 6 bases and J 5 bases, leaving 16 bases between the germline ends. The CDR3 consists of 14 residues. CDR3 sequence: CASSRSGQSYGYTF. CDR3 nucleotide sequence: TGTGCCAGCAGCAGAAGTGGGCAGTCATATGGCTACACCTTC.

CDR3 sequence (DNA): TGTGCCAGCAGCCCGGGATCGGGGTTTGATTCCACTGAAGCTTTCTTT. This sequence encodes CASSPGSGFDSTEAFF. V and J are TRBV7-3 and TRBJ1-1; D not certain. The CDR3 contains 16 residues. Trimming removed 5 bases at V and 4 bases at J, with 20 bases between. CDR1 is SGHTA, CDR2 FQGTGA, per germline.